This T cell receptor beta chain derives from a study of blood T cell repertoires in COVID-19. The wider study: Sources were T cells, B-cell-depleted T cells, or PBMCs; the material itself was cDNA or gDNA.

Germline assignment: CDR1 SGHRS and CDR2 YFSETQ. This CDR3 comprises 19 residues. Trimming removed 0 bases from V and 1 base from J; junction bases left unmatched: 12. The data were produced by immunoSEQ multiplex PCR, yet TCRdb's version contains in-frame clones alone and is incomplete. There are about 190,000 clones in the sample; roughly 84% occur only once, and roughly a tenth lies in the top ten. This sequence originates from a woman aged 80 or over with active or convalescent COVID-19. The rearrangement uses TRBV5-1 and TRBJ2-2, with 7 bases aligning to TRBD1. Input material: peripheral blood. For the CDR3, the DNA is TGCGCCAGCAGCTTGGGAACAGGGGCCTCATTAAAGAACACCGGGGAGCTGTTTTTT. Its translation: CASSLGTGASLKNTGELFF.